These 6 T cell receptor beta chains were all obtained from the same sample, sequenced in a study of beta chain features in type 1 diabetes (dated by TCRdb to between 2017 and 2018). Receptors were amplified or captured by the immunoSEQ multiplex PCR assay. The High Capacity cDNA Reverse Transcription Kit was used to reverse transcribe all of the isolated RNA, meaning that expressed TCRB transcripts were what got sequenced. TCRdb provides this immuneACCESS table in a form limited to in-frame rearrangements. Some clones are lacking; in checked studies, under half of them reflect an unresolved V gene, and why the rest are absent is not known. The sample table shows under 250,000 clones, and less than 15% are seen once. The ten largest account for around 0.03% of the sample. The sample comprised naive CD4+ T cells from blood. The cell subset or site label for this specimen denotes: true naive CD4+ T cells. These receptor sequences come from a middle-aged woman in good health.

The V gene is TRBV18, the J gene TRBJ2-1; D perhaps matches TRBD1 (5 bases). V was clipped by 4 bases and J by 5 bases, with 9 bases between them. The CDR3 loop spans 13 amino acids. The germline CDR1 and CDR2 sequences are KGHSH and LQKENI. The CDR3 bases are TGTGCCAGCTCACGGATACAGGACAATGAGCAGTTCTTC. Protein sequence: CASSRIQDNEQFF. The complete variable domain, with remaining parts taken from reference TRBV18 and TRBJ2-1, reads NAGVMQNPRHLVRRRGQEARLRCSPMKGHSHVYWYRQLPEEGLKFMVYLQKENIIDESGMPKERFSAEFPKEGPSILRIQQVVRGDSAAYFCASSRIQDNEQFFGPGTRLTVL.

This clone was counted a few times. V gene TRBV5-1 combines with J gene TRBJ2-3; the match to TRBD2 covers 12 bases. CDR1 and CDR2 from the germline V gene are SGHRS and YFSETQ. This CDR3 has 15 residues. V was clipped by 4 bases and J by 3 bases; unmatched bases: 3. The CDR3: CASSPLAGGTDTQYF. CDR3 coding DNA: TGCGCCAGCAGCCCCCTAGCGGGGGGGACAGATACGCAGTATTTT.

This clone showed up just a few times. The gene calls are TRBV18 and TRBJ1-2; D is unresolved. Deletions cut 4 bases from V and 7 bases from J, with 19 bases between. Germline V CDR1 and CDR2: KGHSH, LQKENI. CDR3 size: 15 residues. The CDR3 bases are TGTGCCAGCTCACAGGGCGCCGCGGGTCAGAGTGGCTACACCTTC. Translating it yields CASSQGAAGQSGYTF.

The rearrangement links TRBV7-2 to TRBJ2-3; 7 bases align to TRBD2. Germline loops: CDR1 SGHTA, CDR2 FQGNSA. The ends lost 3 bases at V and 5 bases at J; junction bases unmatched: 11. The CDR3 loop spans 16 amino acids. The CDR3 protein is CASSLFVGGGQDTQYF. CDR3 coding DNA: TGTGCCAGCAGCTTGTTTGTGGGGGGGGGTCAAGATACGCAGTATTTT.

The CDR3 nucleotides are TGTGCCAGCTCACCTCGAGGTAGAGTAACGGAGACCCAGTACTTC. Protein product: CASSPRGRVTETQYF. The gene calls are TRBV18 and TRBJ2-5; D gene unclear. The length of the CDR3 is 15 residues. V was cut by 3 bases and J by 5 bases, with 16 bases left in between. Germline V lookup: CDR1 KGHSH, CDR2 LQKENI.

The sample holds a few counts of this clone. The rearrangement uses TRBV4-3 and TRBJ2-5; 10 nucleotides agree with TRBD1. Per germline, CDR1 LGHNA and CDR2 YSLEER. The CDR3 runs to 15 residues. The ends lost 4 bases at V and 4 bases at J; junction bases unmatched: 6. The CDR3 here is CASSLPDRGRETQYF. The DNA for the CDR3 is TGCGCCAGCAGCCTCCCTGACAGGGGGCGAGAGACCCAGTACTTC.